What follows are 28 T cell receptor beta chains derived from one specimen sequenced in a study of blood T cell repertoires in COVID-19. The method was immunoSEQ multiplex PCR; TCRdb's version includes in-frame clones alone and lacks a portion of them. The table has tens of thousands of clones, around 78% seen once; the top ten hold 15% to 20%. Input material: peripheral blood. Receptor source: a human donor in a cohort sampled during active COVID-19.

This chain links TRBV3-1 (or the pseudogene TRBV3-2) with TRBJ1-4; D uncertain. The CDR3 consists of 15 residues. Per germline, CDR1 LGHDT and CDR2 YNNKEL (reference sequence). Trimming shortened V by 0 bases and J by 5 bases, and 10 bases separated the two germline ends. This chain's CDR3 is CASSQDTGLNEKLFF. The CDR3 DNA reads as TGTGCCAGCAGCCAAGATACGGGTCTCAATGAAAAACTGTTTTTT.

This clone occurred once. The gene calls are TRBV3-1 (or the pseudogene TRBV3-2) and TRBJ1-5; maybe TRBD1 (6 bases). V shed 1 base and J shed 5 bases, with 9 bases lying between them. CDR1 is LGHDT and CDR2 is YNNKEL in the germline V gene (reference sequence). The CDR3 spans 14 residues. The DNA for the CDR3 is TGTGCCAGCAGCCAAGGAGGGGGAGATCAGCCCCAGCATTTT. This sequence encodes CASSQGGGDQPQHF.

This clone showed up just once. The chain combines TRBV9 with TRBJ2-7; 7 nucleotides line up with TRBD2. The length of the CDR3 is 16 residues. Trimming cost V 0 bases and J 7 bases; bases outside gene matches: 13. Germline V gene lookup returns CDR1 SGDLS and CDR2 YYNGEE. The CDR3 sequence is CASSVASTSRTKEQYV. In DNA form, the CDR3 reads TGTGCCAGCAGCGTAGCTTCGACTAGCCGAACGAAAGAGCAGTACGTC.

The CDR3, as DNA: TGTGCCAGCAGCGTTCGGCTTTTTCAACTGGGACAGAGCTCCAATCAGCCCCAGCATTTT. Translated, it gives CASSVRLFQLGQSSNQPQHF. The chain uses TRBV3-1 (or the pseudogene TRBV3-2) and TRBJ1-5; the match to TRBD1 covers 7 bases. The germline CDR1 and CDR2 sequences are LGHDT and YNNKEL (reference sequence). Trimming took 5 bases from V and 3 from J; bases not matched to a gene: 22. This CDR3 contains 20 residues.

To note about this clone: Other DNA sequences of this sample code for an identical CDR3. The gene calls are TRBV9 and TRBJ2-5; 16 nucleotides agree with TRBD2. This CDR3 has 17 residues. The V gene's germline CDR1 is SGDLS and CDR2 YYNGEE. Unmatched junction bases numbered 7, after V lost 3 bases and J lost 5 bases. The CDR3 DNA sequence: TGTGCCAGCAGCGCGCGGGGACTAGCGGGAGGGCAGGAGACCCAGTACTTC. The encoded protein is CASSARGLAGGQETQYF.

The V call is TRBV18, the J call TRBJ1-2; D not certain. V lost 7 bases and J 4 bases, leaving 10 bases between the germline ends. CDR1 and CDR2 from the germline V gene are KGHSH and LQKENI. The CDR3 covers 12 residues. The DNA of the CDR3 is TGTGCCAGCTTTGAGGGAACCTATGGCTACACCTTC. Translation gives CASFEGTYGYTF.

This rearrangement joins TRBV18 to TRBJ1-2, with 7 bases that match TRBD1. The junction had 12 bases not matched to a gene; V was cut back by 0 bases and J by 8 bases. The V gene's germline CDR1 is KGHSH and CDR2 LQKENI. The CDR3 spans 16 residues. The CDR3 nucleotides read TGTGCCAGCTCACCACCGAGTCAGGGGGGTCTATTCGGCTACACCTTC. Protein sequence: CASSPPSQGGLFGYTF.

Only a few counts were recorded for this clone. The chain has TRBV24-1 and TRBJ1-5; 8 positions match TRBD1. The V segment lost 6 bases and the J segment 6 bases; nucleotides outside the gene matches: 6. Germline lookup yields CDR1 KGHDR and CDR2 SFDVKD. The CDR3 runs to 14 residues. Here the CDR3 DNA reads TGTGCCACCAGTCCCAGGGGGCGCTTTCAGCCCCAGCATTTT. Its translation is CATSPRGRFQPQHF.

In its sample, this clone was seen a few times. The V gene is TRBV3-1 (or the pseudogene TRBV3-2), the J gene TRBJ2-3; 12 bases match TRBD2. Trimming removed 8 bases from V and 2 bases from J; junction bases left unmatched: 2. Germline CDR1 reads LGHDT; CDR2 reads YNNKEL (reference sequence). The CDR3 consists of 14 residues. Here the CDR3 reads CASGLAGTTDTQYF. CDR3 in DNA: TGTGCCAGCGGACTAGCGGGGACCACAGATACGCAGTATTTT.

This clone was seen repeatedly, ten times or more. The chain links TRBV28 to TRBJ2-7, with D maybe TRBD2 (5 bases). The CDR3 sequence is 15 residues long. The V end was cut by 5 bases, the J end by 2 bases, with 16 bases between. Germline loops: CDR1 MDHEN, CDR2 SYDVKM. CDR3 amino acids: CASSPLARLTYEQYF. The CDR3 nucleotides read TGTGCCAGCAGTCCCCTAGCCAGACTAACCTACGAGCAGTACTTC.

This chain connects TRBV6-2 or TRBV6-3 to TRBJ2-3; D not certain. There are 14 residues in the CDR3. Germline lookup yields CDR1 MNHEY and CDR2 SVGEGT. Trimming pared 6 bases from V and 0 bases from J, leaving 10 bases between. CDR3 protein: CASSGLRSTDTQYF. CDR3 coding DNA: TGTGCCAGCAGCGGTCTACGGAGCACAGATACGCAGTATTTT.

The rearrangement links TRBV6-2 or TRBV6-3 to TRBJ2-1; D uncertain. Germline V lookup: CDR1 MNHEY, CDR2 SVGEGT. This CDR3 contains 12 residues. V dropped 2 bases and J dropped 6 bases, with 5 bases sitting between them. The CDR3 DNA follows: TGTGCCAGCAGTTACAGGAGCAATGAGCAGTTCTTC. The encoded protein is CASSYRSNEQFF.

With respect to this clone: This sample includes further DNA sequences coding for the same CDR3. The rearrangement joins TRBV7-2 to TRBJ1-5; D may be TRBD1 (6 bases). The CDR3 is made up of 13 amino acids. V was pared by 3 bases and J by 4 bases, with 7 bases between. Germline loops: CDR1 SGHTA, CDR2 FQGNSA. The CDR3 sequence: CASSLRGNQPQHF. The CDR3 DNA follows: TGTGCCAGCAGCTTGAGGGGGAATCAGCCCCAGCATTTT.

The V call is TRBV6-5, the J call TRBJ2-7; 9 nucleotides line up with TRBD1. The CDR3 totals 14 residues. Germline CDR1 reads MNHEY; CDR2 reads SVGAGI. Unmatched junction bases numbered 1, after V lost 4 bases and J lost 0 bases. The CDR3 sequence: CASSSTGGSYEQYV. CDR3 in DNA: TGTGCCAGCAGTTCGACAGGGGGCTCCTACGAGCAGTACGTC.

V and J are TRBV7-2 and TRBJ1-5, with 11 nucleotides matching TRBD1. V trimming: 3 bases; J trimming: 4 bases; junction bases outside the gene matches: 2. This CDR3 spans 15 amino acids. CDR1 SGHTA and CDR2 FQGNSA come from the germline V gene. CDR3: CASSLGQGVNQPQHF. CDR3 bases: TGTGCCAGCAGCTTGGGACAGGGGGTTAATCAGCCCCAGCATTTT.

This chain connects TRBV12-3 or TRBV12-4 to TRBJ2-7; TRBD1 aligns across 9 bases. V lost 5 bases and J lost 4; bases outside the gene matches: 3. This CDR3 is built from 13 residues. The CDR3 coding sequence is TGTGCCAGCAGTATTGGACAGGGGTACGAGCAGTACTTC. Its protein product is CASSIGQGYEQYF.

The V call is TRBV19, the J call TRBJ1-2, with TRBD1 matching over 8 bases. The CDR3 covers 14 residues. Germline CDR1 reads LNHDA; CDR2 reads SQIVND (reference sequence). V lost 3 bases, J lost 8 bases, and 8 bases stayed unmatched. DNA for the CDR3: TGTGCCAGTAGTATTGCGGACAGGGAGGGAGGCTACACCTTC. Protein sequence: CASSIADREGGYTF.

This clone was picked up one time. The J gene is TRBJ2-1, the V gene TRBV7-2, with 7 bases aligning to TRBD2. The J segment lost 3 bases and the V segment lost 2 bases, leaving 7 bases of the junction unmatched. Germline V lookup: CDR1 SGHTA, CDR2 FQGNSA. CDR3 length: 16 residues. The CDR3 DNA sequence: TGTGCCAGCAGCTTACTTGCGGGAGTGAGCTACAATGAGCAGTTCTTC. Encoded protein: CASSLLAGVSYNEQFF.

V is TRBV2 and J is TRBJ1-6, with D possibly TRBD1 on 5 matching bases. The CDR3 sequence is 14 residues long. The germline gives CDR1 SNHLY, CDR2 FYNNEI. Trimming shortened V by 3 bases and J by 11 bases, and 14 bases separated the two germline ends. The CDR3 coding sequence is TGTGCCAGCAGTGATAAACAGGCGACGACACCCCTCCACTTT. Translation gives CASSDKQATTPLHF.

The V call is TRBV3-1 (or the pseudogene TRBV3-2), the J call TRBJ2-1, with a weak D call TRBD2 (5 bases). The CDR3 sequence is 14 residues long. Germline-derived CDR1 and CDR2 are LGHDT and YNNKEL (reference sequence). V lost 5 bases and J lost 8, with 16 bases in between. CDR3 loop: CASSSRLRGHEQFF. In DNA form, the CDR3 reads TGTGCCAGCAGCTCCCGCCTCAGAGGGCATGAGCAGTTCTTC.

The rearrangement uses TRBV7-8 and TRBJ1-3; D gene uncertain. The CDR3 spans 14 residues. V was clipped by 4 bases and J by 4 bases, with 11 bases between them. Germline CDR1 reads SGHVS; CDR2 reads FQNEAQ. The CDR3 loop reads CASSSPGVGNTIYF. Here the CDR3 DNA reads TGTGCCAGCAGCTCCCCTGGAGTCGGAAACACCATATATTTT.

This chain links TRBV6-2 or TRBV6-3 with TRBJ2-2; possible D gene TRBD2, 5 bases. This CDR3 region has 16 residues. Germline-derived CDR1 and CDR2 are MNHEY and SVGEGT. V was pared by 4 bases and J by 4 bases, with 16 bases between. For the CDR3, the DNA is TGTGCCAGCAGTTCGTTAGGAGTCGGGATCACCGGGGAGCTGTTTTTT. Translating gives CASSSLGVGITGELFF.

The V call is TRBV6-5, the J call TRBJ1-6; the D gene is possibly TRBD1 (5 bases). V lost 2 bases and J lost 6, with 8 bases in between. CDR1 is MNHEY, CDR2 SVGAGI, per germline. There are 14 residues in the CDR3. In DNA form, the CDR3 reads TGTGCCAGCAGTTACAGGGGTGCTAATTCACCCCTCCACTTT. It specifies CASSYRGANSPLHF.

This rearrangement joins TRBV5-4 to TRBJ2-1; TRBD2 matches at 8 bases. CDR3 length: 15 amino acids. Germline CDR1 is SGHNT and CDR2 is YYREEE (reference sequence). Trimming cost V 1 base and J 6 bases; bases outside gene matches: 6. CDR3 amino acids: CASSLKAGDLNEQFF. DNA of the CDR3: TGTGCCAGCAGCTTGAAAGCGGGAGATCTCAATGAGCAGTTCTTC. Variable domain in full (rest from reference TRBV5-4 and TRBJ2-1): ETGVTQSPTHLIKTRGQQVTLRCSSQSGHNTVSWYQQALGQGPQFIFQYYREEENGRGNFPPRFSGLQFPNYSSELNVNALELDDSALYLCASSLKAGDLNEQFFGPGTRLTVL.

The V and J genes are TRBV29-1 and TRBJ1-6; D remains unclear. V was pared by 3 bases and J by 9 bases, with 12 bases between. There are 13 residues in the CDR3. CDR1 SQVTM and CDR2 ANQGSEA come from the germline V gene. DNA for the CDR3: TGCAGCGTTGAGGTGGGGAGCAGTTCACCCCTCCACTTT. Its translation: CSVEVGSSSPLHF.

The chain is built from TRBV4-1 and TRBJ1-1, with a possible D match to TRBD1 (5 bases). Trimming stripped 1 base from V and 3 bases from J, with 12 bases between. The germline gives CDR1 MGHRA, CDR2 YSYEKL. The CDR3 covers 15 residues. The CDR3 sequence: CASSQGHGGDTEAFF. CDR3 DNA: TGCGCCAGCAGCCAAGGTCATGGGGGGGACACTGAAGCTTTCTTT.

The chain couples TRBV6-5 to TRBJ1-1; a possible D gene is TRBD1 (6 bases). The germline gives CDR1 MNHEY, CDR2 SVGAGI. V lost 5 bases to trimming and J lost 0 bases, with 13 bases between them. The CDR3 has 15 residues. CDR3 nucleotide sequence: TGTGCCAGCAGTAATTACAGGGCTCTGAACACTGAAGCTTTCTTT. It yields the protein CASSNYRALNTEAFF.

The chain uses TRBV6-5 and TRBJ1-2; 9 nucleotides agree with TRBD1. CDR3 size: 12 residues. V dropped 6 bases and J dropped 5; count of bases not matched to a gene: 1. Germline V gives CDR1 MNHEY, CDR2 SVGAGI. The CDR3 spells CASRGQGYGYTF. DNA for the CDR3: TGTGCCAGCAGGGGACAGGGTTATGGCTACACCTTC.